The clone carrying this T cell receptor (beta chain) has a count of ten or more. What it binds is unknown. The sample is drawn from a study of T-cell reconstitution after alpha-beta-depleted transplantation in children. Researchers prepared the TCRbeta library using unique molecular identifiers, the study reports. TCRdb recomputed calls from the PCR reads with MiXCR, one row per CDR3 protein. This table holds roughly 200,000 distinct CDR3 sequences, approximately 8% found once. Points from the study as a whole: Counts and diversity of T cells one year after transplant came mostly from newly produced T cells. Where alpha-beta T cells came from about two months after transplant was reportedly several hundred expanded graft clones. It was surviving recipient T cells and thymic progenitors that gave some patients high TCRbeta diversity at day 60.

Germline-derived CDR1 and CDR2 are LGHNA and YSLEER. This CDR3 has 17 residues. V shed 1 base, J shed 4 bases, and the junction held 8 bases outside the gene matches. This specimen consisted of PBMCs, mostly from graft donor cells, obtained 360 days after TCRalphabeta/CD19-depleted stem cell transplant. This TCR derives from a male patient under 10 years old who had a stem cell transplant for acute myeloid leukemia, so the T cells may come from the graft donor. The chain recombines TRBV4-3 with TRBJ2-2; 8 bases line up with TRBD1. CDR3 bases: TGCGCCAGCAGCCAAGGCCTACAGGGGGATTTCACCGGGGAGCTGTTTTTT. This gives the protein CASSQGLQGDFTGELFF.